The sequence of this T cell receptor beta chain was determined in a study of cytomegalovirus exposure and HLA in healthy donors. Findings and caveats of the study: A prior analysis recorded that most TCR beta V segments were productive about 87% or about 30% of the time.

Primers: 60 Vbeta forward and 13 Jbeta reverse. TCRdb's table, derived via immunoSEQ multiplex PCR, lists solely in-frame clones and lacks some. This table has some 45,000 clones, under 75% appearing once. Nominally healthy donors were sampled, though unrecorded immune exposures were likely. The V gene's germline CDR1 is SGHTS and CDR2 YDEGEE. This CDR3 spans 16 amino acids. J lost 6 bases, V lost 2 bases, and 7 bases had no gene match. With regard to this clone: What it recognizes is unknown.

The source is a man aged 25 to 45 in good health and CMV-seronegative. V usage is TRBV5-8 and J usage is TRBJ2-1; 11 bases are shared with TRBD1. Sequenced sample: PBMCs. CDR3 bases: TGTGCCAGCAGCTTAATATCCGGGACAGGGGGCAATGAGCAGTTCTTC. Its translation is CASSLISGTGGNEQFF.